Listed below are T cell receptor beta chains from one sample, sequenced in a study of T-cell memory formation after mild COVID-19. TCRdb reprocessed the 5' RACE reads with MiXCR, giving one entry per CDR3 protein. The sample includes about 250,000 distinct CDR3 sequences, less than 20% of them seen just once. Sequenced sample: PBMCs or a T cell subset sorted from them (not recorded which). All receptors derive from an adult woman who had mild COVID-19 (a few samples of this study predate the infection). Cell type and time point are not known. The CDR3 runs from the conserved cysteine through the conserved F or W. A D gene is named only where the DNA matches it firmly. Size values are once, few and many counts, or a class for expanded clones, and some rows have none.

D gene,clone size,J gene,V gene,CDR3 protein,CDR3 DNA
-,few,TRBJ2-3,TRBV20-1,CSAPRFVGTDTQYF,TGCAGTGCGCCGAGGTTCGTGGGAACAGATACGCAGTATTTT
TRBD1,-,TRBJ1-1,TRBV9,CASSFLDRAAEAFF,TGTGCCAGCAGCTTCCTCGACAGGGCGGCTGAAGCTTTCTTT
-,once,TRBJ1-6,TRBV5-6,CASSRGWPKPLHF,TGTGCCAGCAGCCGCGGGTGGCCCAAGCCCCTCCACTTT
-,-,TRBJ2-6,TRBV24-1,CATSQSRSGANVLSF,TGTGCCACCAGCCAGAGCCGCTCTGGGGCCAACGTCCTGTCTTTC
TRBD1,-,TRBJ1-2,TRBV24-1,CATSDPGQGKNGYTF,TGTGCCACCAGTGATCCCGGACAGGGTAAAAATGGCTACACCTTC
-,few,TRBJ2-3,TRBV5-1,CASSPGLDTDTQYF,TGCGCCAGCAGCCCGGGACTTGATACAGATACGCAGTATTTT
-,few,TRBJ1-1,TRBV12-3/TRBV12-4,CASSFRLGTEAFF,TGTGCCAGCAGTTTTAGGCTTGGGACTGAAGCTTTCTTT
-,-,TRBJ1-3,TRBV3-1,CASSQELDGYSGNTIYF,TGTGCCAGCAGCCAAGAACTGGATGGCTACTCTGGAAACACCATATATTTT
-,many,TRBJ2-3,TRBV28,CASSPPAKHTDTQYF,TGTGCCAGCAGTCCGCCGGCCAAACACACAGATACGCAGTATTTT
-,-,TRBJ2-1,TRBV7-3,CASSPEGIIYNEQFF,TGTGCCAGCAGCCCAGAGGGAATCATCTACAATGAGCAGTTCTTC
-,few,TRBJ2-7,TRBV6-2/TRBV6-3,CASSSRGRGVFYEQYF,TGTGCCAGCAGTTCACGGGGCCGAGGGGTTTTCTACGAGCAGTACTTC
TRBD1,-,TRBJ1-4,TRBV25-1,CASRNRGIEKLFF,TGTGCCAGCAGGAACAGGGGGATTGAAAAACTGTTTTTT
TRBD1,few,TRBJ1-5,TRBV12-3/TRBV12-4,CASSLATGGNQPQHF,TGTGCCAGCAGTTTAGCGACAGGGGGCAATCAGCCCCAGCATTTT
-,-,TRBJ2-7,TRBV9,CASSVEASVYYEQYF,TGTGCCAGCAGCGTAGAGGCTAGCGTCTACTACGAGCAGTACTTC
-,-,TRBJ2-7,TRBV12-3/TRBV12-4,CASSYTGFGEQYF,TGTGCCAGCAGCTACACAGGGTTCGGGGAGCAGTACTTC
-,few,TRBJ1-1,TRBV30,CAWSGGGGPEAFF,TGTGCCTGGAGTGGCGGGGGAGGTCCTGAAGCTTTCTTT
-,-,TRBJ1-2,TRBV6-5,CASRITGTSNYGYTF,TGTGCCAGCAGAATCACCGGGACGAGTAACTATGGCTACACCTTC
TRBD2,-,TRBJ2-7,TRBV6-5,CASSLWRGGYEQYF,TGTGCCAGCAGTCTATGGCGGGGGGGGTACGAGCAGTACTTC
TRBD1,-,TRBJ2-7,TRBV20-1,CSASRTGTLTSYEQYF,TGCAGTGCTAGCCGGACAGGGACTTTAACCTCCTACGAGCAGTACTTC
-,few,TRBJ2-7,TRBV5-1,CASSPDWGSLEIEQYF,TGCGCCAGCAGCCCCGACTGGGGCTCCCTCGAGATTGAGCAGTACTTC
TRBD2,few,TRBJ2-7,TRBV4-2,CASSTPGTSGSYEQYF,TGTGCCAGCAGCACCCCCGGGACTAGCGGTTCCTACGAGCAGTACTTC
-,-,TRBJ1-6,TRBV4-1,CASSLLPPGQYNSPLHF,TGCGCCAGCAGCCTACTTCCTCCGGGACAATATAATTCACCCCTCCACTTT
TRBD2,few,TRBJ2-3,TRBV30,CAWSQRRPGLADPTDTQYF,TGTGCCTGGAGCCAGAGGAGACCGGGACTAGCGGACCCCACAGATACGCAGTATTTT
-,-,TRBJ2-5,TRBV5-6,CASSLSGVRETQYF,TGTGCCAGCAGCTTAAGCGGAGTCCGAGAGACCCAGTACTTC
-,-,TRBJ2-1,TRBV6-1,CASRPAGTTGNEQFF,TGTGCCAGCAGACCCGCAGGGACTACAGGGAATGAGCAGTTCTTC
-,many,TRBJ2-3,TRBV7-3,CASSLTGSTDTQYF,TGTGCCAGCAGCTTAACTGGGAGCACAGATACGCAGTATTTT
TRBD2,-,TRBJ2-7,TRBV18,CASSRLAGDHEQYF,TGTGCCAGCTCACGACTAGCGGGAGATCACGAGCAGTACTTC